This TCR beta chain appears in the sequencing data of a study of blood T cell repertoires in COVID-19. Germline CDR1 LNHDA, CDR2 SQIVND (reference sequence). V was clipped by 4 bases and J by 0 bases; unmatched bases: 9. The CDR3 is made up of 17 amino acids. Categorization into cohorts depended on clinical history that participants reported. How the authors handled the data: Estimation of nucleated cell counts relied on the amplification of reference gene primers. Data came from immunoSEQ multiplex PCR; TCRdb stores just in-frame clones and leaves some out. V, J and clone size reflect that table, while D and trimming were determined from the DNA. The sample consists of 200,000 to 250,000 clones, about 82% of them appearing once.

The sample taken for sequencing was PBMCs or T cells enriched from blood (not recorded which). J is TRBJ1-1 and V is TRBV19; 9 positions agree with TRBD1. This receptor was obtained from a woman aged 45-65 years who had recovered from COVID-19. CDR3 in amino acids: CASSRGQGRRMNTEAFF. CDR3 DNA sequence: TGTGCCAGTAGTAGGGGACAGGGCAGAAGAATGAACACTGAAGCTTTCTTT.